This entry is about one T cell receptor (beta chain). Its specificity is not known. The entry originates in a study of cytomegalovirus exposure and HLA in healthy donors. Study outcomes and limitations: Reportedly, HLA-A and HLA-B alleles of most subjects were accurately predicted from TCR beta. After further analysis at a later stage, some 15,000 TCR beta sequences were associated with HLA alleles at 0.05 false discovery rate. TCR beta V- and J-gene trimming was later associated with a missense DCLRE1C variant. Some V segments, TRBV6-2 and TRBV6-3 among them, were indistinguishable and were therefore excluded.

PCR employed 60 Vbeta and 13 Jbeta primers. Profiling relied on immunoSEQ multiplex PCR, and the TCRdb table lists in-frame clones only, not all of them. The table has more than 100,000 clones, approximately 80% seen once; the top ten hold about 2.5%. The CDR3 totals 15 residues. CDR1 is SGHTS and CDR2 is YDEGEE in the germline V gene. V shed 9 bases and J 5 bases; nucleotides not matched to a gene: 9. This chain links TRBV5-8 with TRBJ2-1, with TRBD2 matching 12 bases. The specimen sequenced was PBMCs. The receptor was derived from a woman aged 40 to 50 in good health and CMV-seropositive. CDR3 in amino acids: CANTLAGGPNNEQFF. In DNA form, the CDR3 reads TGTGCCAACACACTAGCGGGAGGTCCCAACAATGAGCAGTTCTTC.